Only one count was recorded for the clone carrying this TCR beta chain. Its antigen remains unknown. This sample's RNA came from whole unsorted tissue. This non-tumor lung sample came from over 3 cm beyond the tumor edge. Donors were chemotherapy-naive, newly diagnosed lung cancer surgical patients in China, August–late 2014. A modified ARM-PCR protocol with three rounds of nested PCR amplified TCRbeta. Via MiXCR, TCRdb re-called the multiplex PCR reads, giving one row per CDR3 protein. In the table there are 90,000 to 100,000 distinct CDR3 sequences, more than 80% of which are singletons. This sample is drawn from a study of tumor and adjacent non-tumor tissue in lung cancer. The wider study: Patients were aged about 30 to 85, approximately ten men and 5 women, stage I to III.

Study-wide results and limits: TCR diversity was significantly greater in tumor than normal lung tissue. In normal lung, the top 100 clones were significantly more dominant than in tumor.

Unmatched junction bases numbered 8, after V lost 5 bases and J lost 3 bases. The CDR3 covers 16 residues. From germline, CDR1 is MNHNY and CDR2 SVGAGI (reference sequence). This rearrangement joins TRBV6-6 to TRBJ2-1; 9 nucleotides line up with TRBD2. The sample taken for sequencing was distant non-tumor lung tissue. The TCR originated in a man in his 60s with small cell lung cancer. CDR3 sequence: CASSVSSGRIYNEQFF. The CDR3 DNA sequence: TGTGCCAGCAGTGTCTCAAGCGGGAGGATCTACAATGAGCAGTTCTTC.